This T cell receptor beta chain was sequenced for a study of T cells after yellow fever vaccination. As for the study in general: Fractions low in cell number were prepared with SMART-Seq v4 Ultra Low Input.

TCRdb reprocessed the 5' RACE reads with MiXCR, giving one entry per CDR3 protein. The sample contains 450,000 to 600,000 distinct CDR3 sequences, approximately 13% of which appear only once. In germline, CDR1 is DFQATT, CDR2 SNEGSKA (reference sequence). The CDR3 length is 15 residues. V was cut by 4 bases and J by 3 bases, with 18 bases left in between. This chain joins TRBV20-1 and TRBJ1-1; D gene ambiguous. This receptor was identified in a man aged 25 to 40 who received the YFV17D yellow fever vaccine. Sequenced here: PBMCs, sampled on the day of the yellow fever booster vaccination. This chain's CDR3 is CSAINHNHRDTEAFF. The CDR3 region has the DNA TGCAGTGCTATTAACCACAACCACCGGGACACTGAAGCTTTCTTT.